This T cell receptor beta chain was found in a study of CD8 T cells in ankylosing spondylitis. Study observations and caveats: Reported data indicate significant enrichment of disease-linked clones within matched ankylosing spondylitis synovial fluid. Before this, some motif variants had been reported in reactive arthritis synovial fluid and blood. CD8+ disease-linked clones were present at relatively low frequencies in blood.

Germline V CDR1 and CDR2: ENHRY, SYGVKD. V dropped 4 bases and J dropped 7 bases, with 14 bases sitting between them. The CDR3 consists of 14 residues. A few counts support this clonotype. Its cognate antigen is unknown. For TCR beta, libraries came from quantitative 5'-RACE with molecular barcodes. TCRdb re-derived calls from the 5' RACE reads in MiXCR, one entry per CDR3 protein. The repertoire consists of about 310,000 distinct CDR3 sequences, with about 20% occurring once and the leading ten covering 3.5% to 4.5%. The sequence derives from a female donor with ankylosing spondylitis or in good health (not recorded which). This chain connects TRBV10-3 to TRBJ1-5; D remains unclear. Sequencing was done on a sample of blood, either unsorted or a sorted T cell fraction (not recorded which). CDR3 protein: CAISALGSGQPQHF. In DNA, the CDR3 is TGTGCCATCAGTGCGCTCGGGTCGGGGCAGCCCCAGCATTTT.